The entry below gives a single T cell receptor beta chain sequence along with its context. No antigen is known for it. The protocol used for the library was 5' RACE. Preparation of each TCR library used 3,000 to 4,000 ng of total RNA. For each sample, cDNA synthesis was carried out in eight separate reactions using SMARTScribe reverse transcriptase. During cDNA synthesis, unique molecular identifiers containing a 6-nucleotide sample barcode were introduced by template switching. TCRalpha and TCRbeta cDNA was amplified by two nested PCRs of 16 and 9 cycles, with bead purification after each PCR. Before amplification, cDNA was treated with uracil DNA-glycosylase and purified using the QIAquick PCR purification kit. The second PCR was the step at which Illumina TruSeq-compatible adapters and sample-specific barcodes were added. Library quality and concentration were assessed using TapeStation and Qubit, and 4.5 to 5.5 ng of each library was pooled. Sequencing of pooled libraries was carried out on an Illumina HiSeq2500 single-index Rapid Run using 2 x 100 bp reads and custom sequencing primers. The paper's data handling went like this. PCR and sequencing errors were corrected by UMI-based consensus assembly using MiGEC version 1.2.6. MiXCR version 2.1.1 was used for V(D)J alignment, clonotype assembly and CDR3 extraction. To normalise gene usage, clonotype sharing and MAIT/NKT TCR abundance, the analysis used the top 1000, 10 000 and 20 000 clonotypes per sample. Diversity was computed as the inverse Simpson index with the vegan R package after downsampling to 27 000 UMIs. Paired Mann-Whitney U tests were applied to discordant twin pairs, and Benjamini-Hochberg correction was used for multiple testing. TCRdb reprocessed the reads and assigns one entry to each CDR3 protein sequence, leaving out DNA. The V and J calls were not made by the authors but by TCRdb's processing. The table for this sample lists approximately 160,000 distinct CDR3 sequences. Jointly, the top ten make up 7.4% of the sample.

CDR1 and CDR2, looked up from the germline V gene, are SGHVS and FNYEAQ. The CDR3, cysteine through phenylalanine, is 15 amino acids long. No DNA is given. This sample is drawn from a study of monozygotic twins with inflammatory bowel disease (dated 2019 in TCRdb). Study-wide context: In total, approximately 30 monozygotic twin pairs made up the full study: 19 Danish pairs, all IBD-discordant, plus nine German pairs, of which four were IBD-concordant and five were IBD-discordant. Each individual had, on average, about 151 000 unique TCRalpha sequences and 181 000 unique TCRbeta sequences available for analysis. Disease-associated traits were sought mainly through comparisons between IBD patients and their genetically identical healthy co-twins within discordant pairs. Study-wide findings and limitations: Compared with healthy twins, IBD patients shared fewer clonotypes with other individuals, and the difference was most pronounced in patients with signs of disease activity. Repertoire similarity did not differ between concordant and discordant twins, possibly due to limited statistical power. No single strong signal or clonotype linked to IBD turned up in the results, so the idea that one exists was not supported. TCRbeta repertoire diversity, by inverse Simpson index, was decreased in IBD patients compared with their healthy co-twins. Differing immunosuppressive treatments among patients may have added background noise and inter-individual variability to the repertoires. The analysis was unable to tell different T cell subtypes apart.

A roughly 2.7 ml peripheral blood sample was drawn into PAXgene tubes per donor and stored at -80°C. Total RNA was isolated from whole blood with the PAXgene blood miRNA kit on an automated QIAcube, without T cell sorting. Peripheral blood from monozygotic twin pairs who were concordant or discordant for inflammatory bowel disease underwent deep TCRalpha and TCRbeta repertoire profiling using unique molecular barcoding. Smoking habits were recorded for all twin pairs, with individuals classified as current, former or never smokers. Sample: blood. This chain is built from TRBV7-6 and TRBJ2-1; TCRdb returns TRBD1, unconfirmable since there is no DNA. The source of this sequence is a human donor with ulcerative colitis or Crohn's disease, or a healthy co-twin of an affected twin (not recorded which). The CDR3 reads CASSLTGGRDNEQFF. This CDR3, with the reference TRBV7-6 and TRBJ2-1 proteins standing in past its ends, gives the full variable domain GAGVSQSPRYKVTKRGQDVALRCDPISGHVSLYWYRQALGQGPEFLTYFNYEAQQDKSGLPNDRFSAERPEGSISTLTIQRTEQRDSAMYRCASSLTGGRDNEQFFGPGTRLTVL.